This TCR beta chain stems from a study of shared clonotypes between healthy human individuals. Produced via immunoSEQ multiplex PCR; TCRdb's table is partial and in-frame only. The table includes 2 million to 3 million clones, approximately 94% detected once. Sequenced sample: naive CD4+ T cells from PBMCs. Subset defined: CD45RA+ positively selected. The receptor comes from a man between 18 and 35 years old in good health. Some clones in this sample may be carry-over from other donors' samples.

The CDR3 loop is CASTIRGANYGYTF. In nucleotides, the CDR3 is TGTGCCAGTACCATCAGGGGTGCCAACTATGGCTACACCTTC. The chain links TRBV19 to TRBJ1-2; tentatively, D is TRBD1 (6 bases). The V gene lost 7 bases and the J gene lost 2 bases, with 14 bases spanning the gap. CDR1 and CDR2 from the germline V gene are LNHDA and SQIVND (reference sequence). This CDR3 region has 14 residues.